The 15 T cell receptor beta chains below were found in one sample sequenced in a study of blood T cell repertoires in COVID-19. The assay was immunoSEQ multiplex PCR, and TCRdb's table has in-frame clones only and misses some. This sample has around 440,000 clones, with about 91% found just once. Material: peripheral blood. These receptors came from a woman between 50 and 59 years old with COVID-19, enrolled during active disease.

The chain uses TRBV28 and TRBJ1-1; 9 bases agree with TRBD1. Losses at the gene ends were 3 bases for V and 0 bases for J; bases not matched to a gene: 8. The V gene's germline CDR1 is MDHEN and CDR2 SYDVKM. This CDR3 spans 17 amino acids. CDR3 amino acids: CASSLIGDRAMNTEAFF. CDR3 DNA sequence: TGTGCCAGCAGTTTGATTGGGGACAGGGCCATGAACACTGAAGCTTTCTTT.

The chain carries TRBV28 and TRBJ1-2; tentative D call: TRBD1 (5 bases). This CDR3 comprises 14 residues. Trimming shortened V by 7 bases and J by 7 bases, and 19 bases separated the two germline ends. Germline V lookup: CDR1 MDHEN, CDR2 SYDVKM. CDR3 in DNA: TGTGCCAGCAACACGCGGCGGGGGTGGGGTGGCTACACCTTC. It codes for CASNTRRGWGGYTF.

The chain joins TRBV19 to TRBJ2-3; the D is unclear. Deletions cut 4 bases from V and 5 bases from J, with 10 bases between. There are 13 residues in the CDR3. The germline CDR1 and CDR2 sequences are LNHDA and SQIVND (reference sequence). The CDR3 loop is CASSTEFGDTQYF. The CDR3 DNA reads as TGTGCCAGTAGTACTGAGTTCGGAGATACGCAGTATTTT.

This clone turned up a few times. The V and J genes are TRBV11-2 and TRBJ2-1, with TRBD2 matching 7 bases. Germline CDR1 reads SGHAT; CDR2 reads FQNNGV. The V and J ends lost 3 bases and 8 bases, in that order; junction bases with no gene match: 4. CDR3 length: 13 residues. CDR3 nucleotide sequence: TGTGCCAGCAGCTTTGGAACTAGCGATGAGCAGTTCTTC. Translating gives CASSFGTSDEQFF.

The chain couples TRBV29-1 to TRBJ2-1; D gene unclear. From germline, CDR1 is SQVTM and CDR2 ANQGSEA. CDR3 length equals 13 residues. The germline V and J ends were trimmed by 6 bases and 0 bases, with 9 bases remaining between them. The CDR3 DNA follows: TGCAGCGTGAAGCCGAGCTCCTACAATGAGCAGTTCTTC. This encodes CSVKPSSYNEQFF.

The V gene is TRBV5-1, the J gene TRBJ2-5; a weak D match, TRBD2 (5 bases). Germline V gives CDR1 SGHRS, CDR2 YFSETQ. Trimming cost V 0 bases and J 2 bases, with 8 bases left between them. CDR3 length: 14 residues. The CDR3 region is CASSLGLKQETQYF. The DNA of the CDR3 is TGCGCCAGCAGCTTGGGACTAAAACAAGAGACCCAGTACTTC.

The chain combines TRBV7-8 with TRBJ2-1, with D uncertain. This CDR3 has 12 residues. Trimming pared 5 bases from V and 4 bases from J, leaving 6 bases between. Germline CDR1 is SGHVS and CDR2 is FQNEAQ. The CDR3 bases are TGTGCCAGCAGCCAGAGGTACAATGAGCAGTTCTTC. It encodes CASSQRYNEQFF.

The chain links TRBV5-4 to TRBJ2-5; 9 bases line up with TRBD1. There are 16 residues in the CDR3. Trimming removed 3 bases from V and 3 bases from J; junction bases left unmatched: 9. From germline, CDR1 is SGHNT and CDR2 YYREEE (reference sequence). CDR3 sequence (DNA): TGTGCCAGCAGCTCCACGTTGGACAGGGGAAAAGAGACCCAGTACTTC. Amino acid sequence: CASSSTLDRGKETQYF.

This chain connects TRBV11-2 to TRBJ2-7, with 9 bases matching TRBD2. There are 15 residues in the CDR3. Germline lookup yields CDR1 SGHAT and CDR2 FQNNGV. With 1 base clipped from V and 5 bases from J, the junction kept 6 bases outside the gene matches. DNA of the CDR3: TGTGCCAGCAGCTTAGGTGGCGGGGGGGCGGACGAGCAGTACTTC. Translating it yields CASSLGGGGADEQYF.

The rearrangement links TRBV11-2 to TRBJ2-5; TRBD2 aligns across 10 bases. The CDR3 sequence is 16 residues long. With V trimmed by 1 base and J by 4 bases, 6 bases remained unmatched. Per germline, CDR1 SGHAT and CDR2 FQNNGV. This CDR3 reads CASSLALAGVGETQYF. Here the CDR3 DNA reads TGTGCCAGCAGCTTAGCTCTAGCGGGGGTGGGAGAGACCCAGTACTTC.

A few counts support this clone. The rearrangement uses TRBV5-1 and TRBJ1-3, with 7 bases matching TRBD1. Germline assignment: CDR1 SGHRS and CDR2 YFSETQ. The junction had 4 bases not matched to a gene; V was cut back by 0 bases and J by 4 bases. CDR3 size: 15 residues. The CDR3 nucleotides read TGCGCCAGCAGCTTGGAGGGACAGTCAGGAAACACCATATATTTT. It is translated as CASSLEGQSGNTIYF.

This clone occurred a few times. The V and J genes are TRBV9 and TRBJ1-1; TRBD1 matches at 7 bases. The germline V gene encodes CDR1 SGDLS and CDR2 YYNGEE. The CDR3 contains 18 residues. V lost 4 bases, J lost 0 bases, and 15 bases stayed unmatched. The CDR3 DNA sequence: TGTGCCAGCAGCCCCTATGGGTTTAGGGGGCGTATGAACACTGAAGCTTTCTTT. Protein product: CASSPYGFRGRMNTEAFF.

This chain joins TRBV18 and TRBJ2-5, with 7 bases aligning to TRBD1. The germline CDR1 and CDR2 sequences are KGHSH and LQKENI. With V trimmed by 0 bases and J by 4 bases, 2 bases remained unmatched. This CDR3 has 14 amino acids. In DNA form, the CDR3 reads TGTGCCAGCTCACCACCTCCAGGGGGAGAGACCCAGTACTTC. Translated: CASSPPPGGETQYF.

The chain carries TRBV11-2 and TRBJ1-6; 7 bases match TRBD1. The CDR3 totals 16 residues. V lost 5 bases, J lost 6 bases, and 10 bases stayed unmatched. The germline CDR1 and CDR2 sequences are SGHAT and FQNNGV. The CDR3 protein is CASSPIRQGFNSPLHF. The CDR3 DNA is TGTGCCAGCAGCCCGATCCGACAGGGTTTTAATTCACCCCTCCACTTT.

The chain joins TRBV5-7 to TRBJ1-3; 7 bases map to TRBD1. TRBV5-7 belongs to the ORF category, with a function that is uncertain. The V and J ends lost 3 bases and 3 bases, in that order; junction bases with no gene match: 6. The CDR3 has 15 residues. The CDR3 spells CASSSTGMNGNTIYF. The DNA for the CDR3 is TGTGCCAGCAGCTCGACAGGGATGAATGGAAACACCATATATTTT.